Listed below are T cell receptor beta chains from one sample, sequenced in a study of CD49a tissue-resident CD8 T cells in human skin. Clones were sequenced by immunoSEQ multiplex PCR, and TCRdb holds only the in-frame ones, with some missing. The table has fewer than 950 clones, approximately 76% seen once. Sample: CLA- CD8+ effector memory T cells sorted from blood. The receptors derive from a human donor in good health. Each CDR3 is given with its conserved first and last residue. The D gene is left open where the match is weak. Only some rows state a clone size, as once, few, many or a class for expanded clones.

D,J,size,V,DNA,CDR3
NA,TRBJ2-6,NA,TRBV9,TGTGCCAGCAGCGAGAGCTTCTCTGGGGCCAACGTCCTGACTTTC,CASSESFSGANVLTF
NA,TRBJ2-7,NA,TRBV15,TGTGCCACCAGCCAGGACTTATCCTACGAGCAGTACTTC,CATSQDLSYEQYF
NA,TRBJ2-3,NA,TRBV7-6,TGTGCCAGCAGCTTAGTGGCGGCAGCGAGCACAGATACGCAGTATTTT,CASSLVAAASTDTQYF
TRBD2,TRBJ2-1,few,TRBV7-9,TGTGCCAGCAGCTCGACTAGCGGGGGGGCCAATGAGCAGTTCTTC,CASSSTSGGANEQFF
TRBD1,TRBJ2-5,NA,TRBV15,TGTGCCACCAGCAGACGGACAGGGAGGGAGACCCAGTACTTC,CATSRRTGRETQYF
NA,TRBJ2-6,NA,TRBV5-6,TGTGCCAGCGCAAAAAACAATAAGTCACAAAGTCGGGCCAACGTCCTGACTTTC,CASAKNNKSQSRANVLTF
TRBD2,TRBJ2-1,NA,TRBV7-8,TGTGCCAGCAGCCGCGAGGCTAGCGGGGCTCTGAATGAGCAGTTCTTC,CASSREASGALNEQFF
NA,TRBJ1-2,NA,TRBV27,TGTGCCAGCAGTTTATACGCAGGGAGGTATGGCTACACCTTC,CASSLYAGRYGYTF
NA,TRBJ1-2,NA,TRBV7-8,TGTGCCAGCAGCTCTTCTTCGAGGGGCTACACCTTC,CASSSSSRGYTF
NA,TRBJ2-7,NA,TRBV4-1,TGCGCCAGCAGCCAAGATCTTAGCTTCCCCTACGAGCAGTACTTC,CASSQDLSFPYEQYF
NA,TRBJ2-7,NA,TRBV5-8,TGTGCCAGCAGCTTTGGTGGAGACTACGGGCAGTACTTC,CASSFGGDYGQYF
NA,TRBJ2-4,NA,TRBV27,TGTGCCAGCAGTCCCCAAGGGGCGACCAAAAACATTCAGTACTTC,CASSPQGATKNIQYF
TRBD1,TRBJ2-3,few,TRBV6-4,TGTGCCAGCAGTGACGGGACAGGGACAGATACGCAGTATTTT,CASSDGTGTDTQYF
NA,TRBJ1-1,once,TRBV27,TGTGCCAGCAGTTTGCAGGGGCTGCGGACTGAAGCTTTCTTT,CASSLQGLRTEAFF
TRBD2,TRBJ2-2,NA,TRBV6-4,TGTGCCAACAGTGACGGGGGGGACACCGGGGAGCTGTTTTTT,CANSDGGDTGELFF
NA,TRBJ1-2,few,TRBV15,TGTGCCACCAGCAGGTCCATGGGGGGGGGCTACACCTTC,CATSRSMGGGYTF
NA,TRBJ2-5,NA,TRBV28,TGTGCCAGCAGTTTACGGTGGAGTCCTCAAGAGACCCAGTACTTC,CASSLRWSPQETQYF
NA,TRBJ1-1,NA,TRBV7-9,TGTGCCAGCAGCCCCCGGGGTGCAGGGGCGGAAACTGAAGCTTTCTTT,CASSPRGAGAETEAFF
NA,TRBJ1-3,NA,TRBV4-1,TGCGCCAGCAGCACACCGACTGGAAACACCATATATTTT,CASSTPTGNTIYF
TRBD1,TRBJ1-4,NA,TRBV5-4,TGTGCCAGCAGCTTGGGAAGGGGGCGGGAAAAACTGTTTTTT,CASSLGRGREKLFF
NA,TRBJ2-7,NA,TRBV5-6,TGTGCCAGCAGCTCCGACGTCGGGGAGCAGTACTTC,CASSSDVGEQYF
NA,TRBJ1-4,NA,TRBV27,TGTGCCAGCAGTTTACAAGCACGTAATGAAAAACTGTTTTTT,CASSLQARNEKLFF
TRBD2,TRBJ2-6,NA,TRBV11-2,TGTGCCAGCAGCTTTTCACTAGCGGACTCTGGGGCCAACGTCCTGACTTTC,CASSFSLADSGANVLTF
NA,TRBJ2-3,NA,TRBV27,TGTGCCAGCAGCCTAGGACAGTCTACGCAGTATTTT,CASSLGQSTQYF
NA,TRBJ1-1,NA,TRBV5-4,TGTGCCAGCAGCTTGCGGCAAACAGGGAACACTGAAGCTTTCTTT,CASSLRQTGNTEAFF
NA,TRBJ2-3,once,TRBV6-1,TGTGCCAGCAGCCTCCTATGGGGAGACACAGATACGCAGTATTTT,CASSLLWGDTDTQYF
NA,TRBJ2-7,NA,TRBV4-2,TGTGCCAGCAGCCCGGGGTACGAGCAGTACTTC,CASSPGYEQYF
NA,TRBJ1-1,NA,TRBV2,TGTGCCAGCAGCTTGGACGGGGGGCGAGACACTGAAGCTTTCTTT,CASSLDGGRDTEAFF
NA,TRBJ1-4,NA,TRBV6-1,TGTGCCAGCAGTGAAATCAGCGGGGGTAATGAAAAACTGTTTTTT,CASSEISGGNEKLFF
NA,TRBJ2-2,NA,TRBV10-1,TGCGCCAGCAGTGACCAGGGGAGGGGGACCGGGGAGCTGTTTTTT,CASSDQGRGTGELFF